What follows are 8 T cell receptor beta chains derived from one specimen sequenced in a study of cytomegalovirus exposure and HLA in healthy donors. PCR employed 60 Vbeta and 13 Jbeta primers. Measured with immunoSEQ multiplex PCR; TCRdb has only the in-frame clones, and not every one. The table records 180,000 or so clones, about 80% of them present only once. Input material: PBMCs. Source of these receptors: a woman between 25 and 40 years old in good health and CMV-seropositive.

This chain connects TRBV14 to TRBJ1-2; D gene ambiguous. The germline CDR1 and CDR2 sequences are SGHDN and FVKESK. The CDR3 covers 15 residues. V lost 0 bases and J 0 bases, leaving 8 bases between the germline ends. The CDR3 DNA is TGTGCCAGCAGCCAAGAAAAGGGAGCTAACTATGGCTACACCTTC. Encoded protein: CASSQEKGANYGYTF.

The CDR3 loop reads CASSLAFSSFGTDTQYF. CDR3 DNA: TGCGCCAGCAGCTTGGCCTTTAGTTCCTTCGGCACAGATACGCAGTATTTT. The J gene is TRBJ2-3, the V gene TRBV5-1; D remains unclear. Germline lookup yields CDR1 SGHRS and CDR2 YFSETQ. The CDR3 extends over 17 amino acids. V was trimmed by 0 bases and J by 1 base, leaving 15 bases between them.

A few counts support this clone. The genes are TRBV5-1 and TRBJ2-7; 9 nucleotides agree with TRBD2. With V trimmed by 2 bases and J by 9 bases, 9 bases remained unmatched. The CDR3 loop spans 14 amino acids. Germline values: CDR1 SGHRS, CDR2 YFSETQ. The CDR3 spells CASSFRTSVQGQYF. For the CDR3, the DNA is TGCGCCAGCAGCTTCCGGACTAGCGTTCAGGGGCAGTACTTC.

This chain uses TRBV7-8 with TRBJ1-5, with no clear D. Germline V gives CDR1 SGHVS, CDR2 FQNEAQ. The CDR3 length is 15 residues. The V end lost 4 bases, the J end lost 0 bases, and 10 bases lay between the germline ends. In DNA form, the CDR3 reads TGTGCCAGCAGCTCCCTCTTTCTTAGCAATCAGCCCCAGCATTTT. It codes for CASSSLFLSNQPQHF.

This chain uses TRBV7-2 with TRBJ1-2; TRBD1 matches at 7 bases. Germline CDR1 and CDR2: SGHTA and FQGNSA. The CDR3 runs 14 residues. The J segment lost 1 base and the V segment lost 3 bases, leaving 2 bases of the junction unmatched. In DNA form, the CDR3 reads TGTGCCAGCAGCTTGACAGGGCGTAACTATGGCTACACCTTC. It is translated as CASSLTGRNYGYTF. The full variable domain, with the rest looked up from reference TRBV7-2 and TRBJ1-2, is GAGVSQSPSNKVTEKGKDVELRCDPISGHTALYWYRQSLGQGLEFLIYFQGNSAPDKSGLPSDRFSAERTGGSVSTLTIQRTQQEDSAVYLCASSLTGRNYGYTFGSGTRLTVV.

The rearrangement uses TRBV2 and TRBJ2-1, with 10 bases lining up with TRBD2. Germline CDR1 is SNHLY and CDR2 is FYNNEI. After removal of 4 bases from V and 0 bases from J, the junction contained 12 bases not matched to a gene. This CDR3 is 19 amino acids long. CDR3 DNA: TGTGCCAGCAGTGGCCAGCGGGAGGGCAATCCTAGCTCCTACAATGAGCAGTTCTTC. Encoded protein: CASSGQREGNPSSYNEQFF.

The V gene is TRBV6-6, the J gene TRBJ2-5; tentative D call: TRBD2 (6 bases). V lost 5 bases and J lost 1, with 14 bases in between. The CDR3 totals 15 residues. Germline loops: CDR1 MNHNY, CDR2 SVGAGI (reference sequence). CDR3 residues: CASSPVRGSQETQYF. CDR3 nucleotides: TGTGCCAGCAGTCCAGTGCGGGGCTCCCAAGAGACCCAGTACTTC.

The V call is TRBV5-1, the J call TRBJ2-7; D is possibly TRBD1 (6 bases). With 4 bases removed from V and 0 bases from J, the gap between germline ends came to 11 bases. This CDR3 has 14 amino acids. Germline lookup yields CDR1 SGHRS and CDR2 YFSETQ. The CDR3 coding sequence is TGCGCCAGCAGCCTGGGACACCTCTCCTACGAGCAGTACTTC. Translated: CASSLGHLSYEQYF.